These 9 T cell receptor beta chains came from one sample sequenced in a study of blood T cell repertoires in COVID-19. Clones were sequenced by immunoSEQ multiplex PCR, and TCRdb holds only the in-frame ones, with some missing. This sample has 140,000 to 150,000 clones, with roughly 84% found just once. Specimen: PBMCs or T cells enriched from blood (not recorded which). The receptors come from a woman in her fifties or sixties who had been exposed to COVID-19.

J is TRBJ1-1 and V is TRBV10-3; D unresolved. The CDR3 length is 13 residues. Looked up from germline, CDR1 is ENHRY and CDR2 is SYGVKD. Trimming pared 5 bases from V and 7 bases from J, leaving 14 bases between. CDR3 sequence: CAISYMDSFEAFF. In nucleotides, the CDR3 is TGTGCCATCAGTTACATGGACTCTTTTGAAGCTTTCTTT.

This sequence joins TRBV6-2 or TRBV6-3 and TRBJ2-3; the match to TRBD1 covers 8 bases. The trim removed 5 bases at V and 2 bases at J, leaving 3 bases unmatched. Germline lookup yields CDR1 MNHEY and CDR2 SVGEGT. The CDR3 has 14 amino acids. In nucleotides, the CDR3 is TGTGCCAGCAGTCGGACAGGGTACACAGATACGCAGTATTTT. It is translated as CASSRTGYTDTQYF.

This clone appeared a single time. The chain links TRBV6-6 to TRBJ1-3; D unresolved. Germline V gives CDR1 MNHNY, CDR2 SVGAGI (reference sequence). The CDR3 extends over 18 amino acids. V shed 5 bases and J shed 3 bases, with 23 bases lying between them. The CDR3, as DNA: TGTGCCAGCAGTCCCTTCTCGGGGAAAGGGTTAGGTGGAAACACCATATATTTT. Translation: CASSPFSGKGLGGNTIYF.

This chain joins TRBV4-1 and TRBJ1-2, with a possible D match to TRBD1 (6 bases). Germline assignment: CDR1 MGHRA and CDR2 YSYEKL. V lost 0 bases, J lost 4 bases, and 15 bases lay in between. This CDR3 has 16 amino acids. CDR3 bases: TGCGCCAGCAGCCAAGATCACGGGGGGGGCCTCTATGGCTACACCTTC. Translation gives CASSQDHGGGLYGYTF.

J is TRBJ1-2 and V is TRBV13; 10 bases agree with TRBD1. The germline gives CDR1 PRHDT, CDR2 FYEKMQ (reference sequence). J was trimmed by 0 bases and V by 7 bases; bases with no gene match: 14. The CDR3 extends over 18 amino acids. The CDR3 sequence is CASTTERTGGIANYGYTF. The CDR3 DNA sequence: TGTGCCAGCACCACCGAAAGGACAGGGGGGATAGCTAACTATGGCTACACCTTC.

In this sample, this clone turned up many times. The rearrangement links TRBV2 to TRBJ1-1, with D unclear. Germline V lookup: CDR1 SNHLY, CDR2 FYNNEI. Trimming took 6 bases from V and 3 from J, leaving 5 bases between them. The CDR3 extends over 11 amino acids. The CDR3 nucleotides are TGTGCCAGCAGCGGGGACACTGAAGCTTTCTTT. It yields the protein CASSGDTEAFF.

The rearrangement uses TRBV7-2 and TRBJ2-4; the D gene is possibly TRBD2 (6 bases). V lost 5 bases and J 2 bases, leaving 13 bases between the germline ends. Germline lookup yields CDR1 SGHTA and CDR2 FQGNSA. The CDR3 sequence is 15 residues long. The chain's CDR3 is CASSPPGLPKNIQYF. The DNA of the CDR3 is TGTGCCAGCAGCCCTCCGGGACTTCCCAAAAACATTCAGTACTTC.

The gene calls are TRBV10-3 and TRBJ2-5, with D tentatively TRBD2 (6 bases). The V end lost 5 bases, the J end lost 4 bases, and 23 bases lay between the germline ends. Germline CDR1 and CDR2: ENHRY and SYGVKD. This CDR3 has 17 amino acids. This CDR3 reads CAISRKVGGEERETQYF. The CDR3 coding sequence is TGTGCCATCAGTCGGAAGGTAGGAGGGGAAGAGAGAGAGACCCAGTACTTC.

V gene TRBV7-6 combines with J gene TRBJ2-7, with D tentatively TRBD1 (6 bases). CDR3 length: 15 residues. Deletions cut 5 bases from V and 0 bases from J, with 14 bases between. Germline loops: CDR1 SGHVS, CDR2 FNYEAQ. The CDR3 nucleotides are TGTGCCAGCAGCAGGTCAATGGACAGCTCCTACGAGCAGTACTTC. Protein sequence: CASSRSMDSSYEQYF.